Presented here are 3 T cell receptor beta chains from one specimen sequenced in a study of shared T cell receptors in the human thymus (dated by TCRdb to the early 2020s). The library was prepared using the immunoSEQ multiplex PCR assay. TCRdb took over this immuneACCESS table, retaining in-frame rearrangements with V and J assigned. Such tables are incomplete; in checked studies, under half of the missing clones stem from an unresolved V gene, and the remainder is unexplained. The sample table records under 700,000 clones; 75% to 80% of these occur just once. The leading ten clones occupy about 0.014% of the sample. The sample was also reused in another study, on human thymus T cells.

Sequenced material: thymocytes. All receptors come from a boy in the first two years of life with a congenital heart defect. Donor details come from another sample of the same person, matched by shared clones.

The J gene is TRBJ1-5, the V gene TRBV28; TRBD1 matches 7 bases. This CDR3 has 15 amino acids. V lost 7 bases and J lost 6; bases outside the gene matches: 12. Germline V lookup: CDR1 MDHEN, CDR2 SYDVKM. In DNA form, the CDR3 reads TGTGCCAGCACCAACCCAGGGGGAGGCGGTCAGCCCCAGCATTTT. Translated, it gives CASTNPGGGGQPQHF.

The chain recombines TRBV2 with TRBJ1-5; D remains unclear. The germline V and J ends were trimmed by 0 bases and 3 bases, with 6 bases remaining between them. CDR1 and CDR2 (germline): SNHLY, FYNNEI. This CDR3 has 14 amino acids. CDR3 region: CASSEARANQPQHF. Here the CDR3 DNA reads TGTGCCAGCAGTGAAGCCCGAGCCAATCAGCCCCAGCATTTT.

The chain joins TRBV11-2 to TRBJ2-1; the D gene is possibly TRBD2 (6 bases). CDR3 length equals 19 residues. Germline CDR1 SGHAT, CDR2 FQNNGV. The V end lost 5 bases, the J end lost 8 bases, and 31 bases lay between the germline ends. The CDR3 bases are TGTGCCAGCAGCCTGAGGACGGTGACTGGGGGAGGCAGTTGCGATGAGCAGTTCTTC. Protein sequence: CASSLRTVTGGGSCDEQFF.